This T cell receptor beta chain was obtained from a study of T cells in Graves' hyperthyroidism and ophthalmopathy. Worth noting for this clonotype: Its antigen is as yet unknown.

The CDR3 regions of TCR beta were amplified from RNA transcripts. The HTBI set primed first-round TCR CDR3 RT-PCR. MiXCR, applied by TCRdb to the multiplex PCR reads, yields one record per CDR3 protein. The sample includes more than 550,000 distinct CDR3 sequences, 45% seen only once; the top ten take less than 8.5%. CDR1 and CDR2 (germline): SEHNR, FQNEAQ (reference sequence). The CDR3 consists of 13 residues. V shed 5 bases and J shed 5 bases, with 12 bases lying between them. Clinicians diagnosed patients from clinical symptoms, serum thyroxine and TRAb, thyroid ultrasound and orbital computed tomography. The study, taken as a whole, reports: Before onset, ophthalmopathy was predicted by the model a median around 6 months earlier. Also found in blood were most expanded thyroid clonotypes above 0.001. A model of 13 V-J features distinguished ophthalmopathy from stable hyperthyroidism.

This TCR was recovered from an adult man with Graves' disease, either hyperthyroidism or ophthalmopathy (not recorded which). The sequencing input was peripheral blood or thyroid tissue (not recorded which). This chain connects TRBV7-9 to TRBJ1-1; D is undetermined. The CDR3 sequence is CASSTSGITEAFF. CDR3 DNA: TGTGCCAGCAGCACATCGGGGATAACTGAAGCTTTCTTT.